This T cell receptor (beta chain) was sequenced in a study of blood T cell repertoires in COVID-19. In the study overall: Some COVID-19 samples were acute and others convalescent; all came from the United States, Italy and Spain. PBMCs, B-cell-depleted T cells, or T cells were the source of the cDNA or gDNA that made up the material.

Method: immunoSEQ multiplex PCR; TCRdb's copy keeps in-frame clones and lacks some. The sample carries around 390,000 clones, more than 75% recorded once. Individuals aged about 18 to 100 years were recruited from around 22 US areas. CDR3 size: 14 residues. V dropped 6 bases and J dropped 6 bases, with 15 bases sitting between them. Per germline, CDR1 MNHEY and CDR2 SVGAGI. J is TRBJ1-5 and V is TRBV6-5, with D possibly TRBD1 on 5 matching bases. This clonotype was obtained from a woman between 45 and 65 years old who had recovered from COVID-19. The sample taken for sequencing was PBMCs or T cells enriched from blood (not recorded which). Here the CDR3 reads CASRSGFLGQPQHF. For the CDR3, the DNA is TGTGCCAGCAGATCAGGGTTCTTGGGTCAGCCCCAGCATTTT.